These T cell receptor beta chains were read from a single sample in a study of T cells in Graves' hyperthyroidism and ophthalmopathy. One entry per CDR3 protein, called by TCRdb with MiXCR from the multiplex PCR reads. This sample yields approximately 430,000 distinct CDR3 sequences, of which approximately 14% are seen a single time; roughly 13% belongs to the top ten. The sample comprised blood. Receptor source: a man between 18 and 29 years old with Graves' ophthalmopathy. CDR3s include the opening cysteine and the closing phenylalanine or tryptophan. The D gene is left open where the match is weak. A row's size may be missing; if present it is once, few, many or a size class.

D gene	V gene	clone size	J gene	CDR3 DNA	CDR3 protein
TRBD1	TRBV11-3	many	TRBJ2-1	TGTGCCAGCAGCTTTCGTGGGACAGGGAGTAACAATGAGCAGTTCTTC	CASSFRGTGSNNEQFF
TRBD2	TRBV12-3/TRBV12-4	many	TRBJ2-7	TGTGCCAGCAGTTTAAGTTTAGCGGGGATCTACGAGCAGTACTTC	CASSLSLAGIYEQYF
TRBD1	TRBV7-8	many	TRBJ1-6	TGTGCCAGCAGCTTAGGGTCGATCGGGACAGGGGCTAATTCACCCCTCCACTTT	CASSLGSIGTGANSPLHF
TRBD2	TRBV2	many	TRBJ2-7	TGTGCCAGCAGGACCACCTTAACGTTAGCGGGGGGCCCCTACGAGCAGTACTTC	CASRTTLTLAGGPYEQYF
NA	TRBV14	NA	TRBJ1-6	TGTGCCAGCAGCCAAGCTCCCGGGCGGGGGGGCTCCTATAATTCACCCCTCCACTTT	CASSQAPGRGGSYNSPLHF
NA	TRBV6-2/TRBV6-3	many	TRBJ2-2	TGTGCCAGCCTGGCTAAACCCCTGGCCGGGGAGCTGTTTTTT	CASLAKPLAGELFF
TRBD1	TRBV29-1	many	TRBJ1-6	TGCAGCGCCAAAGGACAGGAGAATTCACCCCTCCACTTT	CSAKGQENSPLHF
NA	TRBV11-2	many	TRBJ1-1	TGTGCCAGCAGCCCTCCCATTGATTACATGAACACTGAAGCTTTCTTT	CASSPPIDYMNTEAFF
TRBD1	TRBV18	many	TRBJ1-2	TGTGCCACTTCAGACAGGGACTATGGCTACACCTTC	CATSDRDYGYTF
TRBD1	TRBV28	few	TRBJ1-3	TGTGCCACCCCGGCACAGGGGGCAAACACCATATATTTT	CATPAQGANTIYF
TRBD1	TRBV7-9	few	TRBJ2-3	TGTGCCAGCAGCCTTGGACAGGGGGCTTACACAGATACGCAGTATTTT	CASSLGQGAYTDTQYF
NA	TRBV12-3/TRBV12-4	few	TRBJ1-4	TGTGCCAGCAGTGGGGATCCTGCTAATGAAAAACTGTTTTTT	CASSGDPANEKLFF
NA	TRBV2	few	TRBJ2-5	TGTGCCAGCAGGCATTTCAGGGGACCAACTGAGACCCAGTACTTC	CASRHFRGPTETQYF
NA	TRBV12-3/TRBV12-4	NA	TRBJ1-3	TGTGCCAGCAGTGACGCTGAAGGAAACACCATATATTTT	CASSDAEGNTIYF
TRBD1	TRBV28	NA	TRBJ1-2	TGTGCCAGCAGTCCCCCCCCCGGACAGGGGCTCTATGGCTACACCTTC	CASSPPPGQGLYGYTF
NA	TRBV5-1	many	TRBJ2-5	TGCGCCAGCAGCTTGAGACCGGAAGAGACCCAGTACTTC	CASSLRPEETQYF
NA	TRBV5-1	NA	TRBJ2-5	TGCGCCAGCAGCTTTGGCATCCAAGAGACCCAGTACTTC	CASSFGIQETQYF
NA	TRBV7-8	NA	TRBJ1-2	TGTGCCAGCAGCCAGGACAGCAAAATCTATGGCTACACCTTC	CASSQDSKIYGYTF
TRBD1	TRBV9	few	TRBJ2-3	TGTGCCAGCAGCGTAGGAGGGGGACAGAGCACAGATACGCAGTATTTT	CASSVGGGQSTDTQYF
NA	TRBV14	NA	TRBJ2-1	TGTGCCAGCAGCCAAGTGAAGGGACTTCCCGACGGGGATGAGCAGTTCTTC	CASSQVKGLPDGDEQFF
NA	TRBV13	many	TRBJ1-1	TGTGCCAGCAGCTCGGGGCGTGGGATGAACACTGAAGCTTTCTTT	CASSSGRGMNTEAFF
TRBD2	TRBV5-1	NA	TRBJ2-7	TGCGCCAGCAGCTTGAGCCTAGCGGGTTTCTCCTACGAGCAGTACTTC	CASSLSLAGFSYEQYF
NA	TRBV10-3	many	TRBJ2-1	TGTGCCATCAGTGAGTCAACCGGGGGCTCCTACAATGAGCAGTTCTTC	CAISESTGGSYNEQFF
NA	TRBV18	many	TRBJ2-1	TGTGCCAGCTCACCAATTGACACCCAAGGTTTCTACAATGAGCAGTTCTTC	CASSPIDTQGFYNEQFF
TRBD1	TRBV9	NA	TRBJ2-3	TGTGCCAGCAGCGCCTCGACAGGGTTCTCGGATACGCAGTATTTT	CASSASTGFSDTQYF
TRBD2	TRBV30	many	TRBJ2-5	TGTGCCTGGAGTGTTGCTAGCGGACCCCAAGAGACCCAGTACTTC	CAWSVASGPQETQYF
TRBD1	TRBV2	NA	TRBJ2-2	TGTGCCAGCAGTGTGCTCGGGACAGGGGCCGGGGAGCTGTTTTTT	CASSVLGTGAGELFF
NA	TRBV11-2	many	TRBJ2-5	TGTGCCAGCAGCTTAGGGGCAGGGGTTGGGGAGACCCAGTACTTC	CASSLGAGVGETQYF
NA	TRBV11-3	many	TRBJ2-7	TGTGCCAGCAGCCCCCTTGTCAAGAACGAGCAGTACTTC	CASSPLVKNEQYF
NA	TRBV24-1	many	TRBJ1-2	TGTGCCACCAGTGATTTAGCGACAGCCTATGGCTACACCTTC	CATSDLATAYGYTF
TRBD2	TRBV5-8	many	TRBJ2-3	TGTGCCAGCAGCATCGGGACTAGCGGTGGCACAGATACGCAGTATTTT	CASSIGTSGGTDTQYF
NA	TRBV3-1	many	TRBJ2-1	TGTGCCAGCACCCCCGGGGACTTCCATAATGAGCAGTTCTTC	CASTPGDFHNEQFF
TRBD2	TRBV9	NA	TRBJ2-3	TGTGCCAGCAGCGTACCGGGGGGGGATACGCAGTATTTT	CASSVPGGDTQYF
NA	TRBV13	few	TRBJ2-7	TGTGCCAGCAGCTTACAAGCCCAATCCTACGAGCAGTACTTC	CASSLQAQSYEQYF
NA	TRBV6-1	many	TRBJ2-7	TGTGCCAGCAGTGAAGTTGGGGGAGGCTCCTACGAGCAGTACTTC	CASSEVGGGSYEQYF
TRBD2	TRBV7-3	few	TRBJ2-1	TGTGCCACCGCACTAGCGGGGGGCTCCTACAATGAGCAGTTCTTC	CATALAGGSYNEQFF
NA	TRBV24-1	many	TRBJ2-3	TGTGCCACCAGTGATCTTACGGTCCCTAGCACAGATACGCAGTATTTT	CATSDLTVPSTDTQYF
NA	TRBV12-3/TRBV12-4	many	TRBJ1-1	TGTGCCAGCAGTTTTGGAGGTGATGAAGCTTTCTTT	CASSFGGDEAFF
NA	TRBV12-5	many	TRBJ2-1	TGTGCTAGTGGTCCCCCGTGGACAGGGTATAGAGCGGGAGGAAACAATGAGCAGTTCTTC	CASGPPWTGYRAGGNNEQFF
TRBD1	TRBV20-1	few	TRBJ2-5	TGCAGTGCTAGACCAGGGGGCGAAGTGACCCAGTACTTC	CSARPGGEVTQYF
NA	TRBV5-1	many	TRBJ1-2	TGCGCCAGCAGCTTGGGAGGCAGCTCCTATGGCTACACCTTC	CASSLGGSSYGYTF
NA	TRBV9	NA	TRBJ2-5	TGTGCCAGCAGCGTAGGAGAAAACAGGGTAAAAGAGACCCAGTACTTC	CASSVGENRVKETQYF
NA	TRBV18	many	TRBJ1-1	TGTGCCAGCTCGCCCGGGTCTTTGAACACTGAAGCTTTCTTT	CASSPGSLNTEAFF
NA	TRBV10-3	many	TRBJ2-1	TGTGCCATGAGCGGCGAGGGTGGGAACAATGAGCAGTTCTTC	CAMSGEGGNNEQFF
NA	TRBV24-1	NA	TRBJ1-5	TGTGCCGTTGGGGCAGGCGACAATCAGCCCCAGCATTTT	CAVGAGDNQPQHF
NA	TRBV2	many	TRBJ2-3	TGTGCCAGCAGTGAGGCGACGACGGCCTTCGGTGCGCAGTATTTT	CASSEATTAFGAQYF
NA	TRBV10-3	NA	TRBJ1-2	TGTGCCATCAGTGAGTCGATAGGGCCTGCTGGCTACACCTTC	CAISESIGPAGYTF
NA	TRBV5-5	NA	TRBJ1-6	TGTGCCAGCAGCCCGGCTTGGGGGGCCCCTTCACCCCTCCACTTT	CASSPAWGAPSPLHF
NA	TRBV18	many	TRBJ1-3	TGTGCCAGCTCACCAGGACACACCTCTGGAAACACCATATATTTT	CASSPGHTSGNTIYF
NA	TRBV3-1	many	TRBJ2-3	TGTGCCAGCAGCCAGACCCACTCAAGCACAGATACGCAGTATTTT	CASSQTHSSTDTQYF
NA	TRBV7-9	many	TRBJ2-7	TGTGCCAGCAGCTTAGCTCCGGGCCTTACGATGGAGCAGTACTTC	CASSLAPGLTMEQYF
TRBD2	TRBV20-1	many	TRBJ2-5	TGCAGTGCTCATTTCGGGGGGGATGAGACCCAGTACTTC	CSAHFGGDETQYF
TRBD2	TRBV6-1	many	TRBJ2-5	TGTGCCAGCAGTGGGGGACTAGCGGGGGGGCCTGAGGAGACCCAGTACTTC	CASSGGLAGGPEETQYF
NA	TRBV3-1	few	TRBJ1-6	TGTGCCAGCAGCTGGACCGGTAGAAATTCACCCCTCCACTTT	CASSWTGRNSPLHF
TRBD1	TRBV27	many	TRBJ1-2	TGTGCCAGCAGTCTACAGGGGAAGGGTGGCTACACCTTC	CASSLQGKGGYTF